This TCR beta chain was sequenced for a study of control samples from healthy donors and cancer patients. Using immunoSEQ multiplex PCR, the repertoire was profiled, and TCRdb retains in-frame clones only, with some absent. The table has some 160,000 clones, 90% to 95% seen once. Trimming took off 2 bases at V and 3 bases at J, with 4 bases between the two ends. Germline V gives CDR1 SGHTA, CDR2 FQGNSA. This CDR3 comprises 13 residues. The rearrangement links TRBV7-2 to TRBJ1-4; D remains ambiguous. Sequencing used blood. This TCR was recovered from a woman in her forties in good health. The CDR3, as DNA: TGTGCCAGCAGCTTATCTCCTAATGAAAAACTGTTTTTT. Its protein product is CASSLSPNEKLFF.